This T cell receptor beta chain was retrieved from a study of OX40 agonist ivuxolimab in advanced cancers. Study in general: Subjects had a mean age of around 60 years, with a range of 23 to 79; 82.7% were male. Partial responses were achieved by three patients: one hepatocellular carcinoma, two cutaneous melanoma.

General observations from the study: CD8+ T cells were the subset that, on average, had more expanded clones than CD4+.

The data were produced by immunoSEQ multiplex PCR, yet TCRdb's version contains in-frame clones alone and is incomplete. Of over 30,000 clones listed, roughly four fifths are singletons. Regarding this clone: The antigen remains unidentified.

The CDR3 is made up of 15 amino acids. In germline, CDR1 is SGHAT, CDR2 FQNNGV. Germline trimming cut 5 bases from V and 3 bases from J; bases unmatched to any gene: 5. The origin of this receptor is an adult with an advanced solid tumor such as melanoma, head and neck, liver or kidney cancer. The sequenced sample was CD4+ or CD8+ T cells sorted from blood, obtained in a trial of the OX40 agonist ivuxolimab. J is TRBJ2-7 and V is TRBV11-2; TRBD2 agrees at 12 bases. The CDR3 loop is CASSRTSGDNYEQYF. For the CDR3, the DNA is TGTGCCAGCAGCCGGACTAGCGGGGACAACTACGAGCAGTACTTC.